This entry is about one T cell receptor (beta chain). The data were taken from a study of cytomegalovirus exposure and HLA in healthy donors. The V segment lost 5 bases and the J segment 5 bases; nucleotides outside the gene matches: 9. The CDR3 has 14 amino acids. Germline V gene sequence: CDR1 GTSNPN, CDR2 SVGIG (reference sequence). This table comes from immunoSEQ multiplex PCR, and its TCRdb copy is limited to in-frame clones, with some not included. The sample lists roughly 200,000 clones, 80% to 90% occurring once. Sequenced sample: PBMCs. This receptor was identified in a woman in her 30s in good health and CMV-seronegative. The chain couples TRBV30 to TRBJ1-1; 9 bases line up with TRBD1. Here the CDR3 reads CAWGRGQGTTEAFF. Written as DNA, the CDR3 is TGTGCCTGGGGCCGGGGACAGGGAACGACTGAAGCTTTCTTT.